The 26 T cell receptor beta chains presented below share a single source sample, sequenced in a study of spatial heterogeneity in lung cancer. The time point is: sample taken at primary tumor resection. Whole RNA, which was extracted from tumor, nontumor lung tissue or frozen PBMC, was sequenced without any cell sorting. TCRdb ran MiXCR on the 5' RACE reads and lists one entry per CDR3 protein. Here the sample spans some 50,000 distinct CDR3 sequences, less than 8.5% being singletons. Sequences were derived from PBMCs, sampled at surgery. The receptors were sampled from a female donor with early-stage non-small cell lung cancer.

There are many counts of this clonotype. The rearrangement links TRBV6-2 or TRBV6-3 to TRBJ2-1; 10 bases agree with TRBD2. V shed 5 bases, J shed 6 bases, and the junction held 7 bases outside the gene matches. This CDR3 is 15 amino acids long. Germline V gene data show CDR1 as MNHEY and CDR2 as SVGEGT. CDR3 in amino acids: CASSKLAGRGNEQFF. CDR3 coding DNA: TGTGCCAGCAGTAAACTAGCGGGGCGCGGCAATGAGCAGTTCTTC.

This clonotype was picked up many times. The V call is TRBV9, the J call TRBJ1-1, with 7 nucleotides matching TRBD1. The CDR3 loop spans 14 amino acids. CDR1 and CDR2 from the germline V gene are SGDLS and YYNGEE. Unmatched junction bases numbered 5, after V lost 4 bases and J lost 2 bases. The CDR3 spells CASSSRDRNTEAFF. In DNA, the CDR3 is TGTGCCAGCAGCAGCCGGGACAGAAACACTGAAGCTTTCTTT.

Ten or more counts support this clonotype. V gene TRBV29-1 combines with J gene TRBJ2-3; D is possibly TRBD2 (6 bases). The CDR3 is made up of 15 amino acids. V gave up 3 bases and J gave up 3 bases, with 16 bases separating them. Per the germline V gene, CDR1 is SQVTM and CDR2 is ANQGSEA. The CDR3 nucleotides read TGCAGCGTTGAGAACCCCCGGGGGAGAACAGATACGCAGTATTTT. This translates into CSVENPRGRTDTQYF.

The sample holds many counts of this clonotype. V gene TRBV2 combines with J gene TRBJ2-7, with unresolved D. Trimming shortened V by 6 bases and J by 0 bases, and 15 bases separated the two germline ends. CDR1 is SNHLY and CDR2 is FYNNEI in the germline V gene. The CDR3 is 15 amino acids. The CDR3 here is CASRENSASSYEQYF. In nucleotides, the CDR3 is TGTGCCAGCAGGGAAAACAGTGCTAGCTCCTACGAGCAGTACTTC.

Only a few counts were recorded for this clonotype. The gene calls are TRBV5-1 and TRBJ1-2, with TRBD1 identical over 8 bases. The CDR3 covers 14 residues. Per the germline V gene, CDR1 is SGHRS and CDR2 is YFSETQ. The ends lost 3 bases at V and 4 bases at J; junction bases unmatched: 5. DNA for the CDR3: TGCGCCAGCAGCTCGACAGGGGAAGTCTATGGCTACACCTTC. As protein: CASSSTGEVYGYTF.

This clonotype was recorded many times. V and J are TRBV10-3 and TRBJ2-3; the D gene is possibly TRBD2 (5 bases). The V end lost 4 bases, the J end lost 6 bases, and 20 bases lay between the germline ends. Germline CDR1 ENHRY, CDR2 SYGVKD. The CDR3 covers 16 residues. The CDR3 coding sequence is TGTGCCATCAGTGGAACTGGGGAGTCCCGGCGGGATACGCAGTATTTT. This codes for CAISGTGESRRDTQYF.

The CDR3 DNA follows: TGCGCCAGCAGCCCGACTAGCGGGGTTGGGGGAGAGACCCAGTACTTC. Amino acids: CASSPTSGVGGETQYF. The chain is built from TRBV5-1 and TRBJ2-5, with 11 nucleotides matching TRBD2. The germline CDR1 and CDR2 sequences are SGHRS and YFSETQ. The CDR3 has 16 amino acids. With 4 bases clipped from V and 4 bases from J, the junction kept 9 bases outside the gene matches.

Points on this clonotype: The junction departs from germline at one end; a sequencing error may be responsible. This chain uses TRBV14 with TRBJ1-1; D is unresolved. The germline V gene has CDR1 SGHDN and CDR2 FVKESK. CDR3 length: 13 amino acids. The CDR3 reads CASSQVRNTEALF. CDR3 bases: TGTGCCAGCAGCCAAGTCCGGAACACTGAAGCTTTATTT.

This clonotype was picked up a small number of times. The gene calls are TRBV19 and TRBJ2-7; D unclear. The V end lost 7 bases, the J end lost 6 bases, and 16 bases lay between the germline ends. The CDR3 consists of 13 residues. CDR1 is LNHDA and CDR2 is SQIVND in the germline V gene (reference sequence). The CDR3 reads CASTRRAPGEQYF. Here the CDR3 DNA reads TGTGCCAGTACCCGTCGGGCCCCCGGCGAGCAGTACTTC.

This clonotype was counted many times. The chain combines TRBV19 with TRBJ1-4, with D possibly TRBD1 on 6 matching bases. The CDR3 runs 15 residues. CDR1 LNHDA and CDR2 SQIVND come from the germline V gene (reference sequence). V dropped 11 bases and J dropped 0 bases, with 16 bases sitting between them. The chain's CDR3 is CAVRPGHSTNEKLFF. DNA for the CDR3: TGTGCCGTTAGACCGGGACACTCAACTAATGAAAAACTGTTTTTT.

This clonotype occurred many times. The chain carries TRBV27 and TRBJ2-1, with 9 bases aligning to TRBD1. This CDR3 has 14 residues. After removal of 5 bases from V and 13 bases from J, the junction contained 12 bases not matched to a gene. From germline, CDR1 is MNHEY and CDR2 SMNVEV (reference sequence). In DNA form, the CDR3 reads TGTGCCAGCAGTGATTTCAGACAGGGGGAAAATCAGTTCTTC. Its translation is CASSDFRQGENQFF.

In this sample, this clonotype turned up many times. CDR3 nucleotides: TGTGCCAGCAGCCCCCGACAGATCACAGATACGCAGTATTTT. It is translated as CASSPRQITDTQYF. The chain links TRBV7-3 to TRBJ2-3; possibly TRBD1 for D (5 bases). V was cut by 5 bases and J by 2 bases, with 11 bases left in between. Germline V CDR1 and CDR2: SGHTA, FQGTGA. The CDR3 length is 14 residues.

At least ten counts were recorded for this clonotype. The V gene is TRBV12-5, the J gene TRBJ2-2, with no clear D. Germline loops: CDR1 LGHNT, CDR2 FRNRAP. V was pared by 0 bases and J by 6 bases, with 8 bases between. This CDR3 is 14 amino acids long. The CDR3 protein is CASGLVPFPGELFF. CDR3 coding DNA: TGTGCTAGTGGTTTGGTCCCCTTTCCCGGGGAGCTGTTTTTT.

This clonotype was detected only a few times. This chain connects TRBV6-6 to TRBJ2-6, with 7 bases aligning to TRBD1. The V gene end was trimmed by 2 bases and the J gene end by 4 bases; junction bases not matched to a gene: 5. CDR1 is MNHNY and CDR2 is SVGAGI in the germline V gene (reference sequence). The CDR3 has 16 residues. CDR3 sequence: CASSYPEGAGANVLTF. CDR3 coding DNA: TGTGCCAGCAGTTACCCCGAGGGGGCGGGGGCCAACGTCCTGACTTTC.

The rearrangement joins TRBV15 to TRBJ1-4, with TRBD1 matching 12 bases. The V gene end was trimmed by 1 base and the J gene end by 10 bases; junction bases not matched to a gene: 13. This CDR3 has 18 residues. Per germline, CDR1 LNHNV and CDR2 YYDKDF (reference sequence). The CDR3 DNA is TGTGCCACCAGCAGAGCCTCAAATACCGGGACAGGGGGCAGAAAACTGTTTTTT. Protein product: CATSRASNTGTGGRKLFF.

This clonotype appeared many times. This chain links TRBV28 with TRBJ1-1; the D is unclear. Germline V gives CDR1 MDHEN, CDR2 SYDVKM. V gave up 8 bases and J gave up 3 bases, with 10 bases separating them. The CDR3 runs to 12 residues. CDR3 protein: CASRTWDTEAFF. CDR3 coding DNA: TGTGCCAGCCGTACTTGGGACACTGAAGCTTTCTTT.

Many counts were recorded for this clonotype. The chain is built from TRBV11-2 and TRBJ2-3, with 9 positions matching TRBD1. Germline V gene sequence: CDR1 SGHAT, CDR2 FQNNGV. Trimming cost V 1 base and J 2 bases; bases outside gene matches: 1. The CDR3 runs to 15 residues. Here the CDR3 reads CASSLGTGVTDTQYF. CDR3 bases: TGTGCCAGCAGCTTAGGGACAGGGGTCACAGATACGCAGTATTTT.

This clonotype was recorded a few times. The chain recombines TRBV15 with TRBJ2-2, with D possibly called TRBD1 or TRBD2 (5 bases each). CDR1 is LNHNV and CDR2 is YYDKDF in the germline V gene (reference sequence). The CDR3 covers 16 residues. Trimming stripped 2 bases from V and 7 bases from J, with 17 bases between. The CDR3 nucleotides read TGTGCCACCAGCAGACCGGGACGGATCCTTGGCGGGGAGCTGTTTTTT. Residues: CATSRPGRILGGELFF.

This clonotype was picked up many times. The V gene is TRBV7-7, the J gene TRBJ2-3; TRBD2 matches at 10 bases. The ends lost 0 bases at V and 0 bases at J; junction bases unmatched: 0. CDR1 SSHAT and CDR2 FNYEAQ come from the germline V gene (reference sequence). The CDR3 runs 16 residues. The CDR3 region is CASSLALAGSTDTQYF. The CDR3 DNA is TGTGCCAGCAGCTTAGCACTAGCGGGGAGCACAGATACGCAGTATTTT.

In the case of this clonotype: A much larger clone differs from this one at a single base, so this may be a read error. The V gene is TRBV28, the J gene TRBJ1-1; D gene uncertain. The CDR3 is 16 residues long. Germline V gene sequence: CDR1 MDHEN, CDR2 SYDVKM. This CDR3 is CASTPGGEGMNTEGFF. CDR3 coding DNA: TGTGCCAGCACCCCTGGCGGTGAAGGAATGAACACTGAAGGTTTCTTT.

Turning to this clonotype: A single base separates this from a much larger clone, so it may be a read error. This sequence joins TRBV4-3 and TRBJ2-5; TRBD2 is a possible D gene (5 bases). Germline CDR1 is LGHNA and CDR2 is YSLEER. The CDR3 has 13 residues. The DNA of the CDR3 is TGCGCCAGCAGCCAAGGGACTTCAGAGACCCGGTACTTC. It specifies CASSQGTSETRYF.

This clonotype appeared once. V is TRBV15 and J is TRBJ2-5; 9 positions agree with TRBD2. The CDR3 has 17 amino acids. V gave up 3 bases and J gave up 1 base; unmatched junction bases: 9. CDR1 LNHNV and CDR2 YYDKDF come from the germline V gene (reference sequence). CDR3 loop: CATSSGRGGRFQETQYF. CDR3 nucleotide sequence: TGTGCCACCAGCAGTGGGCGGGGGGGCCGTTTCCAAGAGACCCAGTACTTC.

With regard to this clonotype: Possible read error: a much larger clone is one base away. The chain has TRBV7-9 and TRBJ1-4; possible D gene TRBD1, 6 bases. Germline CDR1 is SEHNR and CDR2 is FQNEAQ (reference sequence). This CDR3 is built from 17 residues. As DNA, the CDR3 is TGTGCCGTATCGCGGGACAAAGTTCGGTCAACTAATGAAAAACTGTCTTTT. Translated, it gives CAVSRDKVRSTNEKLSF.

This clonotype was observed a handful of times. The chain recombines TRBV7-2 with TRBJ1-2, with D tentatively TRBD1 (6 bases). Germline V gene lookup returns CDR1 SGHTA and CDR2 FQGNSA. V lost 1 base, J lost 6 bases, and 9 bases lay in between. The CDR3 is 13 residues long. The CDR3 spells CASSLVGGDGYTF. The CDR3 DNA reads as TGTGCCAGCAGCTTAGTCGGGGGCGATGGCTACACCTTC.

In its sample, this clonotype was seen many times. The V gene is TRBV29-1, the J gene TRBJ1-2, with 10 bases lining up with TRBD1. The junction had 3 bases not matched to a gene; V was cut back by 2 bases and J by 6 bases. CDR1 is SQVTM, CDR2 ANQGSEA, per germline. The CDR3 length is 13 residues. DNA for the CDR3: TGCAGCGTTGAAAAGGGACAGGGGAATGGCTACACCTTC. Translated, it gives CSVEKGQGNGYTF. The full variable domain, in which reference TRBV29-1 and TRBJ1-2 provide the parts outside the CDR3, is SAVISQKPSRDICQRGTSLTIQCQVDSQVTMMFWYRQQPGQSLTLIATANQGSEATYESGFVIDKFPISRPNLTFSTLTVSNMSPEDSSIYLCSVEKGQGNGYTFGSGTRLTVV.

This chain uses TRBV15 with TRBJ2-7; 7 bases match TRBD1. The CDR3 is made up of 16 amino acids. Looked up from germline, CDR1 is LNHNV and CDR2 is YYDKDF (reference sequence). Trimming cost V 0 bases and J 4 bases; bases outside gene matches: 9. The CDR3 region has the DNA TGTGCCACCAGCAGAGATAACGAGGGGGCGGATTACGAGCAGTACTTC. Its protein product is CATSRDNEGADYEQYF.